This TCR beta chain stems from a study of beta chain features in type 1 diabetes. Whole-study results and caveats: There was no resolution here of whether HLA type influences TCRB rearrangement. Insertions were fewer and deletions more numerous at VDJ junctions in type 1 diabetes patients.

Each of the sorted populations had a purity greater than 95%. As every portion of the isolated RNA was reverse transcribed, the sequencing read expressed TCRB transcripts. An average of around 3.5 million reads was obtained for naive, central memory and regulatory T cell samples. Measured with immunoSEQ multiplex PCR; TCRdb has only the in-frame clones, and not every one. The sample holds 140,000 or so clones, just over 9% seen once. This clone was observed a few times. Its matching antigen is unknown. V lost 6 bases, J lost 0 bases, and 7 bases stayed unmatched. The CDR3 length is 15 residues. Germline V gene lookup returns CDR1 MNHEY and CDR2 SMNVEV (reference sequence).

V usage is TRBV27 and J usage is TRBJ2-7; 8 bases match TRBD1. What was sequenced was central memory CD4+ T cells from blood. This TCR was sampled from a man aged 18 to 30 in good health. CDR3 in amino acids: CASSRQGPTSYEQYF. CDR3 in DNA: TGTGCCAGCAGCCGACAGGGGCCGACCTCCTACGAGCAGTACTTC.